The sequence of this T cell receptor (beta chain) was determined in a study of siplizumab effects on memory and regulatory T cells. Regarding the study as a whole: A major contribution to the alloresponse seemed to be made by naive T cells, which seemed more diverse than memory cells. Researchers could not give a naive or memory phenotype to roughly 75-96% of proliferating CD4+ or CD8+ clones. There was no confirmation of the suppressive function of proliferating Tregs from siplizumab cultures.

Sequenced by immunoSEQ multiplex PCR; TCRdb stores in-frame clones only, minus some. The sample lists 85,000 to 120,000 clones, approximately 90% occurring once. Regarding this clone: The antigen is undetermined.

The CDR3 is made up of 13 amino acids. In germline, CDR1 is GTSNPN, CDR2 SVGIG (reference sequence). Between the trimmed V and J ends, which lost 2 bases and 0 bases, there was a span of 7 bases. Sequencing used CD4+ T cells sorted from blood. The origin of this receptor is a human donor in good health. The V call is TRBV30, the J call TRBJ1-1; D ambiguous. The CDR3 is CAWSKAVNTEAFF. DNA for the CDR3: TGTGCCTGGAGTAAGGCGGTGAACACTGAAGCTTTCTTT.